The TCR beta chain under discussion was sequenced for a study of Ad26.COV2.S vaccination and SARS-CoV-2 variants. In the study overall: Ad26.COV2.S, an intramuscular injection, was given once or twice 56 days apart.

Treatment given: over 15 received Ad26.COV2.S at low or high dose, single or two shots; 5 received placebo; per-sample allocation not given. Day 63 after the first vaccine or placebo injection was the time point for sampling. About this clone itself: The antigen is not known.

Clones were sequenced by immunoSEQ multiplex PCR, and TCRdb holds only the in-frame ones, with some missing. This table holds 350,000 to 450,000 clones, approximately 83% found once. Whole-study results and caveats: There was a possibility that the TCR breadth and depth analyses underestimated total T cell responses.

Unmatched junction bases numbered 9, after V lost 2 bases and J lost 0 bases. Germline CDR1 is MNHEY and CDR2 is SMNVEV (reference sequence). This CDR3 comprises 18 residues. This receptor was obtained from a person between 18 and 60 years old who received the Ad26.COV2.S COVID-19 vaccine or a placebo. The specimen comprised peripheral blood, sampled in a trial of Ad26.COV2.S vaccine versus placebo. The chain carries TRBV27 and TRBJ1-4, with 7 bases matching TRBD1. CDR3 bases: TGTGCCAGCAGTTTAGTTGGGACAGTTACTACAACTAATGAAAAACTGTTTTTT. This translates into CASSLVGTVTTTNEKLFF.